The 3 T cell receptor beta chains presented below share a single source sample, sequenced in a study of T cell responses to AZD1222 COVID-19 vaccine. The data were produced by immunoSEQ multiplex PCR, yet TCRdb's version contains in-frame clones alone and is incomplete. The data contain about 110,000 clones, 85% to 90% of them singletons. The source material was peripheral blood, sampled on day 0 of AZD1222 vaccination. The source of these receptors is an adult in good health.

For this clone: Relative to the germline gene, one junction end is altered; a read error may explain this. This sequence joins TRBV3-1 (or the pseudogene TRBV3-2) and TRBJ1-4, with D possibly TRBD1 on 5 matching bases. There are 13 residues in the CDR3. CDR1 and CDR2 (germline): LGHDT, YNNKEL (reference sequence). DNA for the CDR3: TGTGCCAGCAGCCAAAGACCGGGACCCGGGACCGTTTTT. Translated: CASSQRPGPGTVF.

This clone was seen a handful of times. The CDR3 here is CASSFGSSYEQYF. For the CDR3, the DNA is TGTGCCAGCAGCTTTGGGTCCTCCTACGAGCAGTACTTC. J is TRBJ2-7 and V is TRBV5-8; D is undetermined. V lost 2 bases and J 0 bases, leaving 6 bases between the germline ends. The CDR3 is made up of 13 amino acids. The germline gives CDR1 SGHTS, CDR2 YDEGEE. The variable domain in full, with the rest retrieved from reference TRBV5-8 and TRBJ2-7, is EAGVTQSPTHLIKTRGQQATLRCSPISGHTSVYWYQQALGLGLQFLLWYDEGEERNRGNFPPRFSGRQFPNYSSELNVNALELEDSALYLCASSFGSSYEQYFGPGTRLTVT.

This clone was found once. The gene calls are TRBV7-8 and TRBJ2-7; possible D gene TRBD1, 5 bases. The length of the CDR3 is 13 residues. The ends were cut back, 3 bases at V and 3 bases at J, with 9 bases in the middle. The germline gives CDR1 SGHVS, CDR2 FQNEAQ. CDR3 residues: CASSFGQGYEQYF. CDR3 coding DNA: TGTGCCAGCAGCTTTGGGCAGGGCTACGAGCAGTACTTC.